The 5 T cell receptor beta chains reported below all come from one sample, sequenced in a study of blood T cell repertoires in COVID-19. Profiled with immunoSEQ multiplex PCR; TCRdb holds only in-frame clones, not every one. The table has 250,000 to 300,000 clones, approximately 80% seen once. Sequencing input: peripheral blood. The receptors here all came from a man in his sixties with acute or convalescent COVID-19.

The rearrangement uses TRBV7-2 and TRBJ1-1; tentatively, D is TRBD1 (5 bases). Deletions cut 5 bases from V and 2 bases from J, with 9 bases between. Germline CDR1 reads SGHTA; CDR2 reads FQGNSA. The CDR3 has 13 residues. The CDR3 coding sequence is TGTGCCAGCAGCCCAGGACATAACACTGAAGCTTTCTTT. Translated, it gives CASSPGHNTEAFF.

J is TRBJ1-6 and V is TRBV19; D not resolved. The germline CDR1 and CDR2 sequences are LNHDA and SQIVND (reference sequence). This CDR3 has 13 amino acids. Trimming pared 3 bases from V and 7 bases from J, leaving 7 bases between. The CDR3 DNA sequence: TGTGCCAGTAGTATCGGGAGAAATTCACCCCTCCACTTT. It specifies CASSIGRNSPLHF.

The V and J genes are TRBV6-4 and TRBJ2-3; 9 nucleotides align to TRBD2. The V segment lost 4 bases and the J segment 2 bases; nucleotides outside the gene matches: 4. CDR3 size: 15 residues. Germline V CDR1 and CDR2: MRHNA, SNTAGT. The CDR3 sequence: CASSGGLANTDTQYF. In DNA form, the CDR3 reads TGTGCCAGCAGTGGTGGACTAGCGAACACAGATACGCAGTATTTT.

This clone appeared once. The rearrangement joins TRBV23-1 to TRBJ2-7; possible D gene TRBD1, 6 bases. Being an ORF, TRBV23-1 has a function that is uncertain. This CDR3 comprises 16 residues. V was trimmed by 0 bases and J by 0 bases, leaving 12 bases between them. In nucleotides, the CDR3 is TGCGCCAGCAGTCAATCGTACAGGGACCTCTCCTACGAGCAGTACTTC. Translated, it gives CASSQSYRDLSYEQYF.

The chain couples TRBV18 to TRBJ1-2; a possible D gene is TRBD1 (5 bases). The CDR3 is 14 amino acids. V lost 1 base, J lost 4 bases, and 10 bases lay in between. Looked up from germline, CDR1 is KGHSH and CDR2 is LQKENI. In DNA, the CDR3 is TGTGCCAGCTCACCACGGGGGGAAGGCTATGGCTACACCTTC. Translated: CASSPRGEGYGYTF.